One T cell receptor beta chain is described in this entry. CDR1 is SEHNR, CDR2 FQNEAQ, per germline (reference sequence). Unmatched junction bases numbered 13, after V lost 5 bases and J lost 6 bases. This CDR3 spans 17 amino acids. The data were taken from a study of OX40 agonist ivuxolimab in advanced cancers. The table came from immunoSEQ multiplex PCR; TCRdb's copy has only in-frame clones and leaves some out. Here the sample spans about 53,000 clones, roughly 83% being singletons. The sequence derives from an adult with an advanced solid tumor such as melanoma, head and neck, liver or kidney cancer. Sequenced here: CD4+ or CD8+ T cells sorted from blood, sampled in a trial of the OX40 agonist ivuxolimab. V gene TRBV7-9 combines with J gene TRBJ2-1; 10 nucleotides align to TRBD2. CDR3 nucleotide sequence: TGTGCCAGCAGCCCCCGCTCGGGCCTAGCGGGAGTCAATGAGCAGTTCTTC. It translates to CASSPRSGLAGVNEQFF.